The next 29 T cell receptor beta chains were all read from a single sample in a study of cytomegalovirus exposure and HLA in healthy donors. TCRdb keeps only in-frame clones here, not all; method: immunoSEQ multiplex PCR. Of approximately 57,000 clones in the sample, over 85% are singletons; the top ten hold 5.8%. Sample: PBMCs. The receptors come from a woman between 18 and 29 years old in good health and CMV-seronegative.

V and J are TRBV21-1 and TRBJ1-1; the DNA was not used to check the table's D call, TRBD1. TRBV21-1 is recorded as a pseudogene. The CDR3 has 17 residues. The chain's CDR3 is CASSARTSTAMNTEAFF. The CDR3 nucleotides read TGTGCCAGCAGCGCACGTACCTCGACAGCCATGAACACTGAAGCTTTCTTT.

This chain links TRBV4-1 with TRBJ2-3; perhaps TRBD1 as D (5 bases). CDR3 length: 16 amino acids. The V and J ends lost 1 base and 3 bases respectively, with 14 bases between them. Germline CDR1 reads MGHRA; CDR2 reads YSYEKL. CDR3 protein: CASSQASGWVTDTQYF. The CDR3 DNA reads TGCGCCAGCAGCCAAGCTTCAGGGTGGGTTACAGATACGCAGTATTTT.

This clone was picked up one time. The chain links TRBV5-1 to TRBJ2-1; the D gene is possibly TRBD1 (5 bases). Germline V CDR1 and CDR2: SGHRS, YFSETQ. Trimming removed 0 bases from V and 2 bases from J, with 9 bases in between. The CDR3 spans 15 residues. CDR3 nucleotide sequence: TGCGCCAGCAGCTTGGGCAGGGCCCCCTACAATGAGCAGTTCTTC. Protein sequence: CASSLGRAPYNEQFF.

This rearrangement joins TRBV28 to TRBJ1-1; D is uncertain. The germline V gene encodes CDR1 MDHEN and CDR2 SYDVKM. The CDR3 length is 14 residues. V lost 2 bases and J 1 base, leaving 8 bases between the germline ends. CDR3 DNA sequence: TGTGCCAGCAGTTTACTTCAGTCGAACACTGAAGCTTTCTTT. This sequence encodes CASSLLQSNTEAFF.

This clone was seen more than once but under ten times. This sequence joins TRBV18 and TRBJ1-1; no clear D gene. This CDR3 is 13 amino acids long. The germline V gene has CDR1 KGHSH and CDR2 LQKENI. With 1 base removed from V and 2 bases from J, the gap between germline ends came to 5 bases. DNA of the CDR3: TGTGCCAGCTCACCACAGACAAACACTGAAGCTTTCTTT. Translation gives CASSPQTNTEAFF.

The chain recombines TRBV2 with TRBJ1-3; 7 positions agree with TRBD1. V was clipped by 5 bases and J by 3 bases; unmatched bases: 10. The germline V gene encodes CDR1 SNHLY and CDR2 FYNNEI. The CDR3 consists of 16 residues. CDR3 bases: TGTGCCAGCAGTCCTATTGGACAGGTAGGTGGAAACACCATATATTTT. This sequence encodes CASSPIGQVGGNTIYF.

The chain links TRBV2 to TRBJ1-1, with D possibly being TRBD1 (6 bases). The ends were cut back, 10 bases at V and 0 bases at J, with 12 bases in the middle. The CDR3 runs to 13 residues. Germline-derived CDR1 and CDR2 are SNHLY and FYNNEI. The CDR3: CATQDRLNTEAFF. In DNA, the CDR3 is TGTGCCACCCAGGACAGATTGAACACTGAAGCTTTCTTT.

This chain joins TRBV28 and TRBJ1-1; a possible D gene is TRBD1 (6 bases). Germline loops: CDR1 MDHEN, CDR2 SYDVKM. The CDR3 extends over 14 amino acids. Trimming took off 6 bases at V and 5 bases at J, with 16 bases between the two ends. In DNA form, the CDR3 reads TGTGCCAGCAGCCCCGCCGAGAGGGGGACTGAAGCTTTCTTT. Translating gives CASSPAERGTEAFF.

V usage is TRBV6-5 and J usage is TRBJ2-1; 8 bases are shared with TRBD2. J lost 5 bases, V lost 3 bases, and 6 bases had no gene match. The CDR3 contains 15 residues. Germline V gene sequence: CDR1 MNHEY, CDR2 SVGAGI. CDR3 DNA: TGTGCCAGCAGTTATCGGGGGGGGGTGAACAATGAGCAGTTCTTC. This codes for CASSYRGGVNNEQFF.

This chain joins TRBV7-9 and TRBJ1-1; no definite D call. There are 13 residues in the CDR3. Trimming took off 7 bases at V and 1 base at J, with 10 bases between the two ends. The germline V gene has CDR1 SEHNR and CDR2 FQNEAQ (reference sequence). The CDR3 DNA reads TGTGCCAGCACCCGAACAGCGAACACTGAAGCTTTCTTT. Its protein product is CASTRTANTEAFF. The full variable domain, rest sourced from reference TRBV7-9 and TRBJ1-1, is DTGVSQNPRHKITKRGQNVTFRCDPISEHNRLYWYRQTLGQGPEFLTYFQNEAQLEKSRLLSDRFSAERPKGSFSTLEIQRTEQGDSAMYLCASTRTANTEAFFGQGTRLTVV.

The table lists this clone with a count of one. The chain joins TRBV7-2 to TRBJ2-1; 7 bases are shared with TRBD2. Germline-derived CDR1 and CDR2 are SGHTA and FQGNSA. The length of the CDR3 is 14 residues. Losses at the gene ends were 1 base for V and 4 bases for J; bases not matched to a gene: 1. In nucleotides, the CDR3 is TGTGCCAGCAGCTTAGGCGGGGGATACAATGAGCAGTTCTTC. This encodes CASSLGGGYNEQFF. Together with reference TRBV7-2 and TRBJ2-1, the CDR3 gives the full variable domain: GAGVSQSPSNKVTEKGKDVELRCDPISGHTALYWYRQSLGQGLEFLIYFQGNSAPDKSGLPSDRFSAERTGGSVSTLTIQRTQQEDSAVYLCASSLGGGYNEQFFGPGTRLTVL.

The chain combines TRBV11-2 with TRBJ2-1; 10 bases align to TRBD1. Germline V CDR1 and CDR2: SGHAT, FQNNGV. J was trimmed by 9 bases and V by 4 bases; bases with no gene match: 9. This CDR3 spans 15 amino acids. The DNA of the CDR3 is TGTGCCAGCAGCTCGACAGGGGGCGCAGTCGCTGAGCAGTTCTTC. It is translated as CASSSTGGAVAEQFF.

This clone is medium-sized within its sample. The chain carries TRBV7-9 and TRBJ2-1, with D maybe TRBD2 (5 bases). The CDR3 covers 12 residues. Germline V gene sequence: CDR1 SEHNR, CDR2 FQNEAQ (reference sequence). The V end lost 5 bases, the J end lost 10 bases, and 12 bases lay between the germline ends. The CDR3 DNA sequence: TGTGCCAGCAGCCACCGACTACGCGAGCAGTTCTTC. Translation gives CASSHRLREQFF.

This clone came up a few times. The rearrangement joins TRBV7-2 to TRBJ1-2; TRBD1 is a possible D gene (5 bases). From germline, CDR1 is SGHTA and CDR2 FQGNSA. Trimming pared 0 bases from V and 4 bases from J, leaving 12 bases between. The CDR3 length is 15 residues. The DNA of the CDR3 is TGTGCCAGCAGCTTAGCGAGAAGACAGACCTATGGCTACACCTTC. This gives the protein CASSLARRQTYGYTF.

J is TRBJ2-1 and V is TRBV10-2, with 9 bases lining up with TRBD2. V trimming: 4 bases; J trimming: 7 bases; junction bases outside the gene matches: 8. This CDR3 has 15 residues. Germline V gives CDR1 WSHSY, CDR2 SAAADI. CDR3 DNA sequence: TGCGCCAGCAGTGTGGGGCTAGCGGGACGAAATGAGCAGTTCTTC. Protein sequence: CASSVGLAGRNEQFF.

The rearrangement joins TRBV14 to TRBJ2-7; tentatively, D is TRBD1 (5 bases). CDR3 length: 15 residues. CDR1 SGHDN and CDR2 FVKESK come from the germline V gene. V shed 4 bases and J shed 5 bases, with 18 bases lying between them. This chain's CDR3 is CASSPRRVMFDEQYF. In nucleotides, the CDR3 is TGTGCCAGCAGCCCCCGCAGGGTAATGTTCGACGAGCAGTACTTC.

The chain combines TRBV14 with TRBJ1-2; no clear D gene. The germline V and J ends were trimmed by 1 base and 4 bases, with 10 bases remaining between them. This CDR3 spans 14 amino acids. The germline V gene has CDR1 SGHDN and CDR2 FVKESK. The CDR3 DNA reads as TGTGCCAGCAGCCAAGCCCGAGGCCCCTATGGCTACACCTTC. It specifies CASSQARGPYGYTF.

The table lists this clone with a few counts. V is TRBV7-6 and J is TRBJ2-7, with 7 bases aligning to TRBD2. The J segment lost 10 bases and the V segment lost 2 bases, leaving 11 bases of the junction unmatched. CDR3 length: 14 residues. Germline CDR1 and CDR2: SGHVS and FNYEAQ. This CDR3 reads CASSLTRDYTIQYF. The CDR3 DNA reads as TGTGCCAGCAGCTTAACCCGGGACTACACGATACAGTACTTC.

The chain combines TRBV5-1 with TRBJ2-1, with 8 bases matching TRBD2. Germline values: CDR1 SGHRS, CDR2 YFSETQ. The J segment lost 5 bases and the V segment lost 3 bases, leaving 13 bases of the junction unmatched. The CDR3 loop spans 17 amino acids. The CDR3: CASSSPSGTRWHNEQFF. The CDR3 nucleotides read TGCGCCAGCAGCTCGCCATCCGGGACTAGGTGGCACAATGAGCAGTTCTTC.

In DNA, the CDR3 is TGCGCCAGCAGCCAAGGTGTACAACCCCTCCACTTT. Its translation: CASSQGVQPLHF. The genes are TRBV4-1 and TRBJ1-6; no definite D call. The germline V and J ends were trimmed by 1 base and 12 bases, with 7 bases remaining between them. Germline loops: CDR1 MGHRA, CDR2 YSYEKL. The CDR3 runs to 12 residues.

The chain has TRBV7-9 and TRBJ1-6; D not resolved. The CDR3 is 11 residues long. V dropped 5 bases and J dropped 8 bases, with 4 bases sitting between them. Germline CDR1 is SEHNR and CDR2 is FQNEAQ (reference sequence). CDR3 DNA sequence: TGTGCCAGCAGCCGTTATTCACCCCTCCACTTT. As protein: CASSRYSPLHF.

V and J are TRBV6-6 and TRBJ2-4; no clear D. Germline-derived CDR1 and CDR2 are MNHNY and SVGAGI (reference sequence). The CDR3 length is 13 residues. V shed 8 bases and J shed 8 bases, with 16 bases lying between them. CDR3 coding DNA: TGTGCCAGCGCTTTAAGTGAGGTGCACATTCAGTACTTC. This gives the protein CASALSEVHIQYF.

The chain is built from TRBV20-1 and TRBJ2-5; perhaps TRBD1 as D (5 bases). V was pared by 6 bases and J by 3 bases, with 5 bases between. Germline CDR1 reads DFQATT; CDR2 reads SNEGSKA (reference sequence). The CDR3 has 10 amino acids. As DNA, the CDR3 is TGCAGTGCAGGGGAAGAGACCCAGTACTTC. Translating gives CSAGEETQYF.

The rearrangement links TRBV21-1 to TRBJ1-1; TRBD1 was called by the table and not checked on the DNA. TRBV21-1 is given as a pseudogene. The CDR3 has 13 amino acids. CDR3 residues: CARLQRLNTEAFF. DNA for the CDR3: TGTGCCAGGCTACAGAGATTAAACACTGAAGCTTTCTTT.

The rearrangement links TRBV19 to TRBJ1-1, with 7 bases aligning to TRBD1. This CDR3 region has 15 residues. V trimming: 8 bases; J trimming: 2 bases; junction bases outside the gene matches: 11. The germline V gene has CDR1 LNHDA and CDR2 SQIVND (reference sequence). In nucleotides, the CDR3 is TGTGCCAGTGCTACCCGTCAGGGGGTTAACACTGAAGCTTTCTTT. It specifies CASATRQGVNTEAFF.

The chain combines TRBV5-6 with TRBJ1-1; a possible D gene is TRBD1 (6 bases). In germline, CDR1 is SGHDT, CDR2 YYEEEE. There are 15 residues in the CDR3. V shed 3 bases and J shed 3 bases, with 15 bases lying between them. The DNA for the CDR3 is TGTGCCAGCAGCTCCCTCCCACAGGGCGACACTGAAGCTTTCTTT. It yields the protein CASSSLPQGDTEAFF.

This clone appeared a single time. This chain's CDR3 is CASSYVGGANEKLFF. The DNA for the CDR3 is TGTGCCAGCAGTTACGTTGGGGGGGCTAATGAAAAACTGTTTTTT. This rearrangement joins TRBV6-5 to TRBJ1-4, with a weak D call TRBD1 (5 bases). Germline values: CDR1 MNHEY, CDR2 SVGAGI. Trimming pared 2 bases from V and 3 bases from J, leaving 10 bases between. This CDR3 is built from 15 residues.

The CDR3 coding sequence is TGTGCCAGCAGCTCCCCGACAGGGAACTATGGCTACACCTTC. Protein: CASSSPTGNYGYTF. The chain joins TRBV5-4 to TRBJ1-2; 7 bases are shared with TRBD1. From germline, CDR1 is SGHNT and CDR2 YYREEE (reference sequence). The J segment lost 2 bases and the V segment lost 3 bases, leaving 4 bases of the junction unmatched. The CDR3 runs to 14 residues.

This rearrangement joins TRBV20-1 to TRBJ1-1; D call uncertain. This CDR3 is built from 11 residues. In germline, CDR1 is DFQATT, CDR2 SNEGSKA (reference sequence). Trimming shortened V by 3 bases and J by 11 bases, and 13 bases separated the two germline ends. DNA of the CDR3: TGCAGTGCTAGTTATGGCGGGATGGCTTTCTTT. It yields the protein CSASYGGMAFF.